The clone carrying this T cell receptor (beta chain) was picked up a small number of times. All donors comprised healthy Caucasians. The data derive from a study of identical twins. Template switching added a universal primer binding site, and final cDNA carried unique molecular identifiers. One entry per CDR3 protein results from TCRdb running MiXCR on the 5' RACE reads. The profile covers about 490,000 distinct CDR3 sequences, with approximately 14% appearing a single time and around 0.48% taken by the ten largest. The CDR3 contains 13 residues. Trimming pared 6 bases from V and 1 base from J, leaving 9 bases between. Germline V gene lookup returns CDR1 SGHVS and CDR2 FNYEAQ. This same sample was also part of a study on yellow fever vaccine responses in identical twins.

The TCR was taken from a woman younger than 35 in good health. Sequenced sample: CD4+ T cells sorted from blood. This chain links TRBV7-6 with TRBJ1-1, with unresolved D. The CDR3: CASSNYRNTEAFF. The DNA of the CDR3 is TGTGCCAGCAGTAATTACCGGAACACTGAAGCTTTCTTT.